The present TCR beta chain was sequenced within a study of T cells in Graves' hyperthyroidism and ophthalmopathy (dated by TCRdb to about 2019). Turning to the overall study: To identify distinguishing TCR V-J signatures, a discovery cohort of 100 patients was used, comprising 40 to 45 with Graves' ophthalmopathy and around 57 with stable Graves' hyperthyroidism. Prospective prediction of ophthalmopathy was tested in an independent validation cohort of fewer than 20 hyperthyroidism patients and roughly 16 patients who later progressed to ophthalmopathy. The 100 or so discovery patients were divided at random into training and test sets in a 7:3 ratio. Thyroid tissue and blood T-cell repertoires from several Graves' hyperthyroidism patients were also compared in the study. After blood sampling, hyperthyroidism patients were treated with methimazole at a starting dose of 30 mg daily, and ophthalmopathy patients were treated with high-dose intravenous methylprednisolone. The paper reports TCR Vbeta CDR3 sequencing of approximately 140 peripheral blood samples: approximately 41 ophthalmopathy, 70 to 85 hyperthyroidism and some 17 progressor patients.

Study-wide findings and limitations: No statistical method was used to fix the sample size in advance, and group allocation was not hidden from the investigators. Most expanded thyroid clonotypes (frequency above 0.001) were also detected in blood, suggesting blood repertoires may reflect thyroid immune responses. In cross-validation, a model built on a 13 V-J signature told ophthalmopathy apart from stable hyperthyroidism with 85% to 90% sensitivity and roughly 81% specificity, and in testing the same model reached 80%/75%. During validation, the model predicted progression to ophthalmopathy a median of approximately 6.5 months ahead of onset, with 70.59% sensitivity and more than 72% specificity.

This clonotype was seen ten or more times. Its specific antigen is unknown. There are no base qualities to consult, and no much larger clone falls within one base. TCR beta CDR3 regions were amplified from RNA transcripts. The first round of RT-PCR for the TCR CDR3 was performed with the HTBI primer set and the Qiagen OneStep RT-PCR kit. Libraries were constructed in a second round of multiplex PCR, after which size selection and purification were performed. Sequencing of the libraries was done on an Illumina HiSeq2000 using paired-end 100 bp reads. Processing in the source paper ran as follows. SOAPnuke was used to process the raw data, throwing out any read that contained adapters or uncalled bases, had a mean Phred below 15, or lacked an exact constant-primer or identifier match. High-quality paired reads were merged using COPE v1.2.5, and each unique nucleotide sequence was defined as a clonotype. Clonotypes were aligned to IMGT TRBV, TRBD and TRBJ reference segments using MiTCR v1.1. Only V-J combinations with frequency above 0.0001, covering 99% to 99.2% of repertoires, were analysed. The TCS score was defined as the ratio of F50 (clonal expansion) to E x V (chaos), calculated using BLOSUM62-based TCRdist between CDR3 peptides within each V-J. Welch's t-statistics and random forest reduced around 510 V-J features to fewer than 15, which were used in a naive Bayes classifier (R e1071). Thyroid-blood repertoire similarity was quantified with the Morisita-Horn index. The public sequencing data were trimmed at Q25 with fastp and processed into clonotypes with MiXCR by TCRdb, which kept only in-frame beta chains. Entries that share a CDR3 protein sequence are merged under the most common genes and DNA. The V and J calls were determined by TCRdb, not by the authors. This sample lists a few hundred thousand distinct CDR3 sequences; around 45% were detected once. The ten largest clones capture 7.5% to 8.5% of the sample.

Stable Graves' hyperthyroidism was defined as the absence of progression to ophthalmopathy over 18 months of follow-up. Hyperthyroidism patients were aged 18 to 65 years and newly diagnosed, with disease duration of less than 2 months. Exclusion was applied to patients with uncontrolled infections, other autoimmune diseases, pregnancy or lactation. Diagnoses relied on clinical symptoms, serum thyroxine and TRAb, thyroid ultrasound and orbital computed tomography. Total RNA was extracted with Trizol reagent, and quality was checked on an Agilent 2100 Bioanalyzer. Per the germline V gene (reference sequence), DFQATT is the CDR1 and SNEGSKA is the CDR2. The CDR3 has 15 amino acids, counting the end cysteine and phenylalanine. Only CDR3 DNA remains: 45 bases, in frame from the first base. Trimming accounts for 6 bases at V and 2 bases at J, while the number of junction bases matched to no gene is 12.

The receptor was isolated from a woman younger than 35 with Graves' hyperthyroidism. The sequenced material came from peripheral blood or thyroid tissue (not recorded which). This sequence uses TRBV20-1 and TRBJ1-2; 7 bases in the middle match TRBD1. The sequence in DNA is TGCAGTGCCTTAGAGGGTGGCAGGGGGAACTATGGCTACACCTTC. Its product reads: CSALEGGRGNYGYTF.